The clone carrying this TCR beta chain was recorded at least ten times. Antigen: not known. These data come from a study of T cell repertoires in cytomegalovirus infection. Background on the study: Indicated by public TCR beta signatures were CMV infection and matching HLA type.

The CDR3 contains 13 residues. Trimming took 6 bases from V and 4 from J, leaving 12 bases between them. Germline CDR1 is SNHLY and CDR2 is FYNNEI. Study-wide findings and caveats: Based on cumulative public TCR beta family frequency, carriers of CMV plus the relevant HLA were identified. CMV-specific TCR beta clonotypes restricted by HLA-C were the ones dominating the ex vivo response.

TCRdb fed the reads into MiXCR, producing one record per CDR3 protein. The profile shows around 130,000 distinct CDR3 sequences, approximately 9.2% of them singletons. Source material: PBMCs. This receptor was obtained from a human donor in good health (CMV status not recorded). Some clones in this sample may be carry-over from other donors' samples. The rearrangement joins TRBV2 to TRBJ1-2, with D tentatively TRBD1 (5 bases). CDR3 DNA: TGTGCCAGCAGCCTCAGGGCAGGCTATGGCTACACCTTC. It yields the protein CASSLRAGYGYTF.